This T cell receptor (beta chain) was found in a study of CD8+ T cells in alopecia areata. CDR1 is GTSNPN and CDR2 is SVGIG in the germline V gene (reference sequence). The length of the CDR3 is 15 residues. The V end was cut by 5 bases, the J end by 2 bases, with 13 bases between. Treatment meaning: oral pan-JAK inhibitor, 5-10 mg twice daily. cDNA prepared by RNA extraction and subsequent reverse transcription served as the template for sequencing. Profiling relied on immunoSEQ multiplex PCR, and the TCRdb table lists in-frame clones only, not all of them. The table shows about 220,000 clones, with about 50% occurring only once.

The receptor was derived from a human donor with alopecia areata. The specimen comprised CD4+ T cells sorted from blood, sampled at week 4, from a patient treated with tofacitinib. The chain links TRBV30 to TRBJ1-6; D might be TRBD1 (6 bases). CDR3 in amino acids: CAWGSGTPYNSPLHF. Here the CDR3 DNA reads TGTGCCTGGGGGTCCGGGACACCCTATAATTCACCCCTCCACTTT.